This TCR beta chain comes out of a study of CD8 T cells in ankylosing spondylitis. Study-level points and caveats: There was reportedly significant enrichment of clones that were disease-linked in matched ankylosing spondylitis synovial fluid. One TCR beta motif, made up of eight or nine highly homologous variants, appeared characteristic of ankylosing spondylitis blood.

This CDR3 region has 13 residues. The germline V gene has CDR1 SGHTA and CDR2 FQGTGA. V lost 3 bases and J lost 10, with 13 bases in between. Researchers built TCR beta libraries using quantitative 5'-RACE with molecular barcodes. TCRdb independently ran MiXCR on the 5' RACE reads; one entry per CDR3 protein. The sample consists of 150,000 to 200,000 distinct CDR3 sequences, approximately 32% of them appearing once. This clonotype was picked up many times. What it binds is unknown. Input material: synovial fluid, either unsorted or a sorted T cell fraction (not recorded which). V and J are TRBV7-3 and TRBJ2-1; D possibly corresponds to TRBD2 (6 bases). The TCR comes from a male donor with ankylosing spondylitis. CDR3 coding DNA: TGTGCCAGCAGCTTTGACACCCGGGGGGAGCAGTTCTTC. This gives the protein CASSFDTRGEQFF.